This T cell receptor beta chain was recovered during a study of cytomegalovirus exposure and HLA in healthy donors. In this sample, this clone turned up once. What it recognizes is unknown. The protocol was immunoSEQ multiplex PCR, while the TCRdb copy is restricted to in-frame clones and leaves out a portion. The table has about 270,000 clones, about 86% seen once. Germline V gene sequence: CDR1 KGHSH, CDR2 LQKENI. V shed 3 bases and J 2 bases; nucleotides not matched to a gene: 8. This CDR3 spans 16 amino acids. Study-wide findings and caveats: A subsequent analysis found that TCR clusters from the first cohort also tended to co-occur in the 110 or so validation repertoires, with approximately 94% of cluster scores above 0.

The sample taken for sequencing was PBMCs. The clonotype was recovered from a woman under 30 in good health and CMV-seronegative. The rearrangement links TRBV18 to TRBJ1-2, with TRBD1 matching 8 bases. The CDR3 here is CASSPSTGGRNYGYTF. As DNA, the CDR3 is TGTGCCAGCTCACCCTCAACAGGGGGACGAAACTATGGCTACACCTTC.